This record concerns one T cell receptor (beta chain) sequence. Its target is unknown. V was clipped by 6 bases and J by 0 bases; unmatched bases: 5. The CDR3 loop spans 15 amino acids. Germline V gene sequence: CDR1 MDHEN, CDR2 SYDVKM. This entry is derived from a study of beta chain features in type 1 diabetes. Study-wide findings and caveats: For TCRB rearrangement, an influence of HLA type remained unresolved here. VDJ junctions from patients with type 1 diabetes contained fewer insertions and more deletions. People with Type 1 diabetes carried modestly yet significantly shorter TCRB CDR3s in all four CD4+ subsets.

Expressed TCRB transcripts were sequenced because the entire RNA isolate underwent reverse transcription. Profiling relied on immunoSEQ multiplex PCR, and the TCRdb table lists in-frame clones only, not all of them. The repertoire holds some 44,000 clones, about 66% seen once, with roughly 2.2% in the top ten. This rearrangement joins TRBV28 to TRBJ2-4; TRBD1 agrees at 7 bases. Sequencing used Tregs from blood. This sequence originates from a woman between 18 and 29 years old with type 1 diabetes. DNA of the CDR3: TGTGCCAGCAGAAGACAGGGTCAAGCCAAAAACATTCAGTACTTC. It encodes CASRRQGQAKNIQYF.